Following are 11 T cell receptor beta chains from one sample sequenced in a study of blood T cell repertoires in COVID-19. Assay: immunoSEQ multiplex PCR; the TCRdb copy retains only in-frame clones and omits some. The sample carries about 160,000 clones, about 90% recorded once. The specimen sequenced was peripheral blood. The receptors originated from a woman aged 55-69 years with active or convalescent COVID-19.

V gene TRBV2 combines with J gene TRBJ1-1, with D maybe TRBD1 (6 bases). Germline CDR1 SNHLY, CDR2 FYNNEI. The CDR3 has 14 residues. V was clipped by 6 bases and J by 1 base, with 12 bases between them. The CDR3 spells CASRRQESNTEAFF. The DNA for the CDR3 is TGTGCCAGCAGAAGACAGGAATCGAACACTGAAGCTTTCTTT.

This clone was found once. The gene calls are TRBV30 and TRBJ1-1, with D possibly matching TRBD1 (6 bases). The V end lost 4 bases, the J end lost 0 bases, and 12 bases lay between the germline ends. CDR3 size: 14 residues. Germline CDR1 and CDR2: GTSNPN and SVGIG (reference sequence). The chain's CDR3 is CAWTKTGMNTEAFF. In DNA form, the CDR3 reads TGTGCCTGGACTAAAACAGGGATGAACACTGAAGCTTTCTTT.

The chain links TRBV10-3 to TRBJ1-3, with no clear D. V lost 0 bases and J lost 0, with 9 bases in between. The CDR3 runs 16 residues. Germline V lookup: CDR1 ENHRY, CDR2 SYGVKD. CDR3 loop: CAISESRDSSGNTIYF. CDR3 nucleotides: TGTGCCATCAGTGAGTCACGGGATAGCTCTGGAAACACCATATATTTT.

The genes are TRBV7-8 and TRBJ1-2; D unclear. This CDR3 region has 13 residues. The V and J ends lost 2 bases and 1 base respectively, with 5 bases between them. The germline V gene has CDR1 SGHVS and CDR2 FQNEAQ. The CDR3 protein is CASSLLVNYGYTF. CDR3 in DNA: TGTGCCAGCAGCTTATTAGTTAACTATGGCTACACCTTC.

This clone was observed many times. This chain connects TRBV2 to TRBJ2-3, with 7 positions matching TRBD2. The junction had 1 base not matched to a gene; V was cut back by 3 bases and J by 1 base. From germline, CDR1 is SNHLY and CDR2 FYNNEI. The length of the CDR3 is 14 residues. CDR3 bases: TGTGCCAGCAGTGAGGCGGGGGGCACAGATACGCAGTATTTT. Protein sequence: CASSEAGGTDTQYF.

The chain joins TRBV19 to TRBJ1-1, with a weak D call TRBD1 (5 bases). The CDR3 is 16 residues long. Germline CDR1 reads LNHDA; CDR2 reads SQIVND (reference sequence). V dropped 4 bases and J dropped 0 bases, with 15 bases sitting between them. CDR3 coding DNA: TGTGCCAGTAGTAGGGAACGGGGCGGGATGAACACTGAAGCTTTCTTT. Residues: CASSRERGGMNTEAFF.

The chain carries TRBV6-5 and TRBJ1-1; 7 bases match TRBD1. Germline V gene lookup returns CDR1 MNHEY and CDR2 SVGAGI. V shed 5 bases, J shed 2 bases, and the junction held 5 bases outside the gene matches. CDR3 length: 14 residues. CDR3 DNA: TGTGCCAGCAGTCGGGACAGCCGTAACACTGAAGCTTTCTTT. It translates to CASSRDSRNTEAFF.

This chain links TRBV7-4 with TRBJ1-1; D ambiguous. V dropped 1 base and J dropped 3 bases, with 18 bases sitting between them. The length of the CDR3 is 17 residues. CDR1 SGHVT and CDR2 SQSDAQ come from the germline V gene. As DNA, the CDR3 is TGTGCCAGCAGCTTAGGAAGGGAGGGCAGTAGGGACACTGAAGCTTTCTTT. This translates into CASSLGREGSRDTEAFF. Combining the CDR3 with reference TRBV7-4 and TRBJ1-1 gives the whole variable domain GAGVSQSPRYKVAKRGRDVALRCDSISGHVTLYWYRQTLGQGSEVLTYSQSDAQRDKSGRPSGRFSAERPERSVSTLKIQRTEQGDSAVYLCASSLGREGSRDTEAFFGQGTRLTVV.

The gene calls are TRBV5-1 and TRBJ2-1, with 12 bases matching TRBD2. The CDR3 runs 18 residues. Germline CDR1 is SGHRS and CDR2 is YFSETQ. The trim removed 0 bases at V and 4 bases at J, leaving 8 bases unmatched. For the CDR3, the DNA is TGCGCCAGCAGCTTGGAGTTCCGGACTAGCGGGAAGTACAATGAGCAGTTCTTC. This codes for CASSLEFRTSGKYNEQFF.

The chain uses TRBV3-1 (or the pseudogene TRBV3-2) and TRBJ2-1; D possibly corresponds to TRBD2 (5 bases). The CDR3 totals 12 residues. V lost 2 bases and J lost 15, with 14 bases in between. Germline V gives CDR1 LGHDT, CDR2 YNNKEL (reference sequence). The CDR3 DNA sequence: TGTGCCAGCAGCCAAAGAGGGAACGGGCTGTTCTTC. This translates into CASSQRGNGLFF.

The chain carries TRBV4-1 and TRBJ2-4; D call uncertain. Germline V gene data show CDR1 as MGHRA and CDR2 as YSYEKL. This CDR3 comprises 14 residues. The germline V and J ends were trimmed by 0 bases and 8 bases, with 11 bases remaining between them. CDR3: CASSQDRPRDIQYF. CDR3 coding DNA: TGCGCCAGCAGCCAAGATCGTCCTAGAGACATTCAGTACTTC.